The entry that follows covers one TCR beta chain sequence. In the authors' methods: The assay estimated nucleated cells by amplifying reference gene primers. Clones were read by immunoSEQ multiplex PCR, and TCRdb kept only the in-frame ones, dropping some. That table gives V, J and clone size, and the DNA gave D and trimming. The sample holds a few hundred thousand clones, more than 85% seen once. The source of the sample is a study of blood T cell repertoires in COVID-19. Study-wide background: COVID-19 samples collected from the United States, Italy and Spain covered acute and convalescent phases. T cells, B-cell-depleted T cells, or PBMCs supplied cDNA or gDNA.

Losses at the gene ends were 4 bases for V and 5 bases for J; bases not matched to a gene: 9. The CDR3 length is 16 residues. Germline CDR1 reads SGDLS; CDR2 reads YYNGEE. V gene TRBV9 combines with J gene TRBJ2-5; 12 nucleotides line up with TRBD2. This sequence originates from a man aged 18 to 30 with active or convalescent COVID-19. The sequencing sample was made of peripheral blood. CDR3 in DNA: TGTGCCAGCAGCCCCGGACTAGCGGGGATAGACGAGACCCAGTACTTC. It specifies CASSPGLAGIDETQYF. The full variable domain, its missing parts supplied by reference TRBV9 and TRBJ2-5, is DSGVTQTPKHLITATGQRVTLRCSPRSGDLSVYWYQQSLDQGLQFLIQYYNGEERAKGNILERFSAQQFPDLHSELNLSSLELGDSALYFCASSPGLAGIDETQYFGPGTRLLVL.